This is a list of T cell receptor beta chains from one sample in a study of blood T cell repertoires in COVID-19. This table comes from immunoSEQ multiplex PCR, and its TCRdb copy is limited to in-frame clones, with some not included. The sample carries some 500,000 clones, 70% to 90% recorded once. Sequenced sample: PBMCs or T cells enriched from blood (not recorded which). The receptors stem from a woman in her 40s who had recovered from COVID-19. Each CDR3 is given with its conserved first and last residue. D genes are given only for firm matches. Size is stated for part of the rows, as once, few or many counts, or as a class when the clone is expanded.

CDR3 DNA: TGTGCCAGCAGTTTCCGGGACAGAGCCTACGAGCAGTACTTC
CDR3 protein: CASSFRDRAYEQYF
clone size: NA
J gene: TRBJ2-7
D gene: TRBD1
V gene: TRBV27

CDR3 DNA: TGTGCCAGCAGCATCGGGACATCTAACTATGGCTACACCTTC
CDR3 protein: CASSIGTSNYGYTF
clone size: once
J gene: TRBJ1-2
D gene: NA
V gene: TRBV7-9

CDR3 DNA: TGTGCCAGCAGTTACCCAAGAGGGGGGGTGACTGAAGCTTTCTTT
CDR3 protein: CASSYPRGGVTEAFF
clone size: NA
J gene: TRBJ1-1
D gene: NA
V gene: TRBV6-5

CDR3 DNA: TGTGCCAGCAGTTTATCGCGGGAGGGGACCGGGGAGCTGTTTTTT
CDR3 protein: CASSLSREGTGELFF
clone size: once
J gene: TRBJ2-2
D gene: TRBD2
V gene: TRBV27

CDR3 DNA: TGTGCCAGCTCACCACTCTCCCGGACAGGGCTAAATCAGCCCCAGCATTTT
CDR3 protein: CASSPLSRTGLNQPQHF
clone size: NA
J gene: TRBJ1-5
D gene: TRBD1
V gene: TRBV18

CDR3 DNA: TGTGCCAGCAGCCTCCGGATAGCGGTAGACGCCTCTTTTAACACCGGGGAGCTGTTTTTT
CDR3 protein: CASSLRIAVDASFNTGELFF
clone size: NA
J gene: TRBJ2-2
D gene: NA
V gene: TRBV3-1/TRBV3-2

CDR3 DNA: TGTGCCAGCAGCTCGCCGAGGACAGCTAACACTGAAGCTTTCTTT
CDR3 protein: CASSSPRTANTEAFF
clone size: once
J gene: TRBJ1-1
D gene: NA
V gene: TRBV11-2

CDR3 DNA: TGTGCCAGCAGCCCACACGGTTCAGCTAGCGGATACAATGAGCAGTTCTTC
CDR3 protein: CASSPHGSASGYNEQFF
clone size: NA
J gene: TRBJ2-1
D gene: TRBD2
V gene: TRBV11-2

CDR3 DNA: TGTGCCAGCAGCCCGACAGGGTTTGGCGAGCAGTACTTC
CDR3 protein: CASSPTGFGEQYF
clone size: once
J gene: TRBJ2-7
D gene: TRBD1
V gene: TRBV12-3/TRBV12-4

CDR3 DNA: TGCGCCAGCAGCTTGGTATCCAGGGGCGACCTCTATGGCTACACCTTC
CDR3 protein: CASSLVSRGDLYGYTF
clone size: NA
J gene: TRBJ1-2
D gene: NA
V gene: TRBV5-1

CDR3 DNA: TGCGCCAGCAGCCACACCGGCGGAACAACTAATGAAAAACTGTTTTTT
CDR3 protein: CASSHTGGTTNEKLFF
clone size: NA
J gene: TRBJ1-4
D gene: NA
V gene: TRBV4-1

CDR3 DNA: TGCGCCAGCAGCTCAGGGACTACCGGAAACACCATATATTTT
CDR3 protein: CASSSGTTGNTIYF
clone size: NA
J gene: TRBJ1-3
D gene: NA
V gene: TRBV5-1

CDR3 DNA: TGTGCCAGCAGCTCCAAAATAGCGGGAGACATTTACGAGCAGTACTTC
CDR3 protein: CASSSKIAGDIYEQYF
clone size: NA
J gene: TRBJ2-7
D gene: TRBD2
V gene: TRBV13

CDR3 DNA: TGTGCCAGAACTCCGGACAGGGGATACAATGAGCAGTTCTTC
CDR3 protein: CARTPDRGYNEQFF
clone size: NA
J gene: TRBJ2-1
D gene: TRBD1
V gene: TRBV5-3

CDR3 DNA: TGTGCCAGCTCACCACCAGCGGGTGGCGAGCAGTACTTC
CDR3 protein: CASSPPAGGEQYF
clone size: NA
J gene: TRBJ2-7
D gene: NA
V gene: TRBV18

CDR3 DNA: TGTGCCAGCAGTGAGCTAGCGGGAGCCACAGATACGCAGTATTTT
CDR3 protein: CASSELAGATDTQYF
clone size: NA
J gene: TRBJ2-3
D gene: TRBD2
V gene: TRBV6-4

CDR3 DNA: TGTGCCAGCAGCTTTTCGGGACAGGGAACCTACAATGAGCAGTTCTTC
CDR3 protein: CASSFSGQGTYNEQFF
clone size: once
J gene: TRBJ2-1
D gene: TRBD1
V gene: TRBV5-5

CDR3 DNA: TGTGCCATCAGTGAGACATACAACATATTGAACACTGAAGCTTTCTTT
CDR3 protein: CAISETYNILNTEAFF
clone size: NA
J gene: TRBJ1-1
D gene: NA
V gene: TRBV10-3

CDR3 DNA: TGTGCCAGCAGCTTGGAGCGGCGGGATGAGCAGTTCTTC
CDR3 protein: CASSLERRDEQFF
clone size: NA
J gene: TRBJ2-1
D gene: NA
V gene: TRBV5-4

CDR3 DNA: TGTGCCACCATGGACAGCATGAACACTGAAGCTTTCTTT
CDR3 protein: CATMDSMNTEAFF
clone size: NA
J gene: TRBJ1-1
D gene: NA
V gene: TRBV24-1

CDR3 DNA: TGTGCCACCAGCAGGGACCGACAGTACAAGCAGTACTTC
CDR3 protein: CATSRDRQYKQYF
clone size: NA
J gene: TRBJ2-7
D gene: NA
V gene: TRBV15

CDR3 DNA: TGCGCCAGCAGCCAAGGCGTCCCCGGACTTGGAGGGCGGTATTTT
CDR3 protein: CASSQGVPGLGGRYF
clone size: NA
J gene: TRBJ2-3
D gene: NA
V gene: TRBV4-1

CDR3 DNA: TGTGCCAGCAGCTTGGGTTCCGCGTCGGGGGAGACCCAGTACTTC
CDR3 protein: CASSLGSASGETQYF
clone size: NA
J gene: TRBJ2-5
D gene: NA
V gene: TRBV5-4

CDR3 DNA: TGTGCCAGCAGTTACGGGGCTAGCGGGAGGCTTGACGAGCAGTACTTC
CDR3 protein: CASSYGASGRLDEQYF
clone size: NA
J gene: TRBJ2-7
D gene: TRBD2
V gene: TRBV6-2/TRBV6-3

CDR3 DNA: TGCGCCAGCAGCCGAACAGGGGGATTCTATGGCTACACCTTC
CDR3 protein: CASSRTGGFYGYTF
clone size: NA
J gene: TRBJ1-2
D gene: TRBD1
V gene: TRBV4-3

CDR3 DNA: TGTGCCAGCAGTCTCGCCAGGGGGTCCAAACTGTTTTTT
CDR3 protein: CASSLARGSKLFF
clone size: NA
J gene: TRBJ1-4
D gene: TRBD1
V gene: TRBV27

CDR3 DNA: TGTGCCAGCAGCAAAGCGTTTGGCAGGGGGAGAGTGCCCCAGCATTTT
CDR3 protein: CASSKAFGRGRVPQHF
clone size: NA
J gene: TRBJ1-5
D gene: NA
V gene: TRBV21-1

CDR3 DNA: TGCGCCAGCAGCCAAGCCGGGACAGGGTTTTATTTGACTGAAGCTTTCTTT
CDR3 protein: CASSQAGTGFYLTEAFF
clone size: few
J gene: TRBJ1-1
D gene: TRBD1
V gene: TRBV4-3

CDR3 DNA: TGTGCCTGGAGTGGGGGAGCGGGAGGGCTCACAGATACGCAGTATTTT
CDR3 protein: CAWSGGAGGLTDTQYF
clone size: NA
J gene: TRBJ2-3
D gene: TRBD2
V gene: TRBV30

CDR3 DNA: TGTGCCAGTAGGATTTACTACAGGGGGTCCGCAGAGACCCAGTACTTC
CDR3 protein: CASRIYYRGSAETQYF
clone size: NA
J gene: TRBJ2-5
D gene: TRBD1
V gene: TRBV19

CDR3 DNA: TGTGCCAGCACCCTCGGGGGGTCACCCCTCCACTTT
CDR3 protein: CASTLGGSPLHF
clone size: NA
J gene: TRBJ1-6
D gene: NA
V gene: TRBV2

CDR3 DNA: TGTGCCAGCAGCCCAAACGCGCCCCCCCTAGCCGGGGAGCTGTTTTTT
CDR3 protein: CASSPNAPPLAGELFF
clone size: NA
J gene: TRBJ2-2
D gene: NA
V gene: TRBV9

CDR3 DNA: TGCAGTGCCCGCGCCGGGGAAAAACTGTTTTTT
CDR3 protein: CSARAGEKLFF
clone size: NA
J gene: TRBJ1-4
D gene: NA
V gene: TRBV20-1

CDR3 DNA: TGTGCCAGTAGTATCGGGACAGGGGATGGCTACACCTTC
CDR3 protein: CASSIGTGDGYTF
clone size: NA
J gene: TRBJ1-2
D gene: TRBD1
V gene: TRBV19

CDR3 DNA: TGTGCCAGTAACAGGGATGGGACCGGACTAGCGGGAGACGAGCAGTACTTC
CDR3 protein: CASNRDGTGLAGDEQYF
clone size: NA
J gene: TRBJ2-7
D gene: TRBD2
V gene: TRBV19

CDR3 DNA: TGCGCCAGCAGCCCGCTACTCAGACTAGCGCGATACACAGATACGCAGTATTTT
CDR3 protein: CASSPLLRLARYTDTQYF
clone size: NA
J gene: TRBJ2-3
D gene: TRBD2
V gene: TRBV5-1